This TCR beta chain originates from a study of blood T cell repertoires in COVID-19 (dated by TCRdb to 2018 to 2021). Notes on the research overall: The collaborator samples originated in the United States, Italy and Spain and spanned the acute and convalescent phases of COVID-19. The prospective study material was composed of cDNA or gDNA derived from T cells, B-cell-depleted T cells, or PBMCs. Deeply sampled blood TCRbeta repertoires from subjects exposed to, actively infected with, or recovered from COVID-19 were included in the dataset. A freely available public database, intended as a resource for researchers studying the immune response to SARS-CoV-2, is where the repertoires were released. The samples were drawn from two sources: the first 160 participants of the ongoing ImmuneRACE study, and 1,254 subjects contributed by 6 global collaborators. Nearly every sample came with metadata listing a de-identified subject ID, COVID-19 status, age in years and sex. Where available, HLA class I and class II types were obtained from metadata supplied by the sample provider rather than from assay-based typing. General findings and caveats noted by the study authors: The quantity of clinical and demographic metadata differed by source and by participant and was supplied without curation.

CDR1 SEHNR and CDR2 FQNEAQ were looked up in the germline V gene (reference sequence). CDR3 length: 15 amino acids, cysteine to phenylalanine. The DNA shown is the 45-base CDR3, in frame from base 1. After removal of 5 bases from V and 5 bases from J, the junction retains 11 bases not matched to a gene. The immunoSEQ Assay, a bias-controlled multiplex PCR, was used to amplify TCRbeta CDR3 regions from genomic DNA. The original methods were these. Nucleated cell counts per sample were estimated from amplification of reference gene primers within the assay. To quantify the absolute abundance of each unique TCRbeta CDR3 rearrangement, sequence reads were collapsed and filtered. For each sample, productive Simpson clonality was calculated as the square root of Simpson's diversity index across productive rearrangements. Entries here come from immuneACCESS through TCRdb and include only in-frame sequences with V and J called. Some clones fail to appear in such tables; in the studies checked, an unresolved V gene covers under half of the shortfall, and the cause of the remainder is unknown. Clonal size and the V and J genes are those of that table, whereas D and trimming came from the DNA. This sample has 350,000 or so clones in its table, and over 75% of those were observed once. The leading ten clones occupy roughly 10% of the sample.

One collaborating source in Seattle enrolled patients while the patients were actively infected and followed the patients over time throughout the course of disease. The collaborating institutions used their own protocols to collect whole blood in K2EDTA tubes. For TCRbeta analysis, collaborators shipped samples as frozen whole blood, isolated PBMCs, or DNA extracted from either of those sample types. Remarks on this clone: Its antigen has not been determined. No base-level quality is on record; no much larger clone is a single base apart.

The chain is made from TRBV7-9 and TRBJ1-1; TRBD1 agrees with 7 junctional bases. The sequenced sample was peripheral blood. This TCR derives from a woman aged 30 to 39 with COVID-19, enrolled during active disease. This receptor has the CDR3 CASSQNFDRDTEAFF. The nucleotide sequence reads TGTGCCAGCAGCCAAAACTTCGACAGGGATACTGAAGCTTTCTTT.